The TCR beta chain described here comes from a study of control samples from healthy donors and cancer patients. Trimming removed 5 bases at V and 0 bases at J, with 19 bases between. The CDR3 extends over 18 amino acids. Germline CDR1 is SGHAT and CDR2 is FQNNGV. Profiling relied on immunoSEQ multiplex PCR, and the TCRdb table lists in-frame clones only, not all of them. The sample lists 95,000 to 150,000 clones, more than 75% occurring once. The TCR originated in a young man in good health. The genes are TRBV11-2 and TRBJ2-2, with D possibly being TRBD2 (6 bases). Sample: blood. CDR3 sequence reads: CASSTPLGGHTNTGELFF. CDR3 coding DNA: TGTGCCAGCAGCACCCCGTTGGGGGGTCATACGAACACCGGGGAGCTGTTTTTT.